This T cell receptor (beta chain) was recorded in a study of blood T cell repertoires in COVID-19. Sequenced by immunoSEQ multiplex PCR; TCRdb stores in-frame clones only, minus some. The data contain about 130,000 clones, more than 75% of them singletons. There are a few counts of this clone. Looked up from germline, CDR1 is ENHRY and CDR2 is SYGVKD. CDR3 length equals 13 residues. V was clipped by 10 bases and J by 2 bases, with 14 bases between them. The V gene is TRBV10-3, the J gene TRBJ1-2, with D unresolved. Input material: peripheral blood. This receptor was taken from a woman between 45 and 60 years old who had recovered from COVID-19. Written as DNA, the CDR3 is TGTGCCACCGGCCTTGGGCCCAACTATGGCTACACCTTC. It is translated as CATGLGPNYGYTF.